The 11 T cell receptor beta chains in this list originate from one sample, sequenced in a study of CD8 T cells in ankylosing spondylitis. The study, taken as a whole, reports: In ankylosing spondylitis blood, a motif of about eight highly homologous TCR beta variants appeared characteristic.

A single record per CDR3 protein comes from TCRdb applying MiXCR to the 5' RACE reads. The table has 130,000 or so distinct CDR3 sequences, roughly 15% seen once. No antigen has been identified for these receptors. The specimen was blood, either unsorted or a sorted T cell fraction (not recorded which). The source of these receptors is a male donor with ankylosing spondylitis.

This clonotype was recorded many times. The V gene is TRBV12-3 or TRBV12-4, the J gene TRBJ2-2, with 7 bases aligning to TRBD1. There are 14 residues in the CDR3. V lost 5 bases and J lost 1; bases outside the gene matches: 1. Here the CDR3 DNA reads TGTGCCAGCAGTCAGGGGGAGAACACCGGGGAGCTGTTTTTT. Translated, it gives CASSQGENTGELFF.

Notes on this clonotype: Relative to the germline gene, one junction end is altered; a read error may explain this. In nucleotides, the CDR3 is TGTGCCAGCAGTTTATCGACGGGGGCCTACTACGAGCGGTACTTC. Translating it yields CASSLSTGAYYERYF. The chain links TRBV27 to TRBJ2-7; D is perhaps TRBD1 or TRBD2 (6 bases each). The germline V gene has CDR1 MNHEY and CDR2 SMNVEV (reference sequence). This CDR3 has 15 amino acids.

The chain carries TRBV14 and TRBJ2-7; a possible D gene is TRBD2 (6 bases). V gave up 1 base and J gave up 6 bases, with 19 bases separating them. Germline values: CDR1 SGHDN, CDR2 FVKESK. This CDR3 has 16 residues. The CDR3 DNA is TGTGCCAGCAGCCAAGGTAACGGGAGAGAAGCCGCCGAGCAGTACTTC. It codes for CASSQGNGREAAEQYF.

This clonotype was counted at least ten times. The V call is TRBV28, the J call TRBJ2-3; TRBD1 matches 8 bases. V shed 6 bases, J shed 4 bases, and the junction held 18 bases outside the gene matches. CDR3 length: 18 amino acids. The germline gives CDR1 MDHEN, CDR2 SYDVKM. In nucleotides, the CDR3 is TGTGCCAGCAGCTCTCGACAGGGGCGACCTTTATTCGCAGATACGCAGTATTTT. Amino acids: CASSSRQGRPLFADTQYF.

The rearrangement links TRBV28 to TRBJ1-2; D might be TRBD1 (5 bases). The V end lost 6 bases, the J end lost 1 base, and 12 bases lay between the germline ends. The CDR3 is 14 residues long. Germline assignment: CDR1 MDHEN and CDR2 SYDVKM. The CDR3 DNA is TGTGCCAGCAGCCGACACAGGTTTAACTATGGCTACACCTTC. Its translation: CASSRHRFNYGYTF.

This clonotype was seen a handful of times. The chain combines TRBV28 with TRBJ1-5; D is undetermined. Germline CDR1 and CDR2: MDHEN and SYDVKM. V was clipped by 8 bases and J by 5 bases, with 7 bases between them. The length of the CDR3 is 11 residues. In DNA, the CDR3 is TGTGCCAGCCGAAATTATCAGCCCCAGCATTTT. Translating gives CASRNYQPQHF.

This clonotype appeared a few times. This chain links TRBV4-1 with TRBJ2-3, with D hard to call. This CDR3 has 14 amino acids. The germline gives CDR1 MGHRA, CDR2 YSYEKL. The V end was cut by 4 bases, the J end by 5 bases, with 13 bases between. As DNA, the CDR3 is TGCGCCAGCAGCCGGGTCGGAGACGAAGATACGCAGTATTTT. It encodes CASSRVGDEDTQYF.

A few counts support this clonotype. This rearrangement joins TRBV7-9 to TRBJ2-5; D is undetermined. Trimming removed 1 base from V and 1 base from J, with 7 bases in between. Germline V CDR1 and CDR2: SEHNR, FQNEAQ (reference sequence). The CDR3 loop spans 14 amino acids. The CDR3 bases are TGTGCCAGCAGCTTAGTCGGCGGCCAAGAGACCCAGTACTTC. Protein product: CASSLVGGQETQYF.

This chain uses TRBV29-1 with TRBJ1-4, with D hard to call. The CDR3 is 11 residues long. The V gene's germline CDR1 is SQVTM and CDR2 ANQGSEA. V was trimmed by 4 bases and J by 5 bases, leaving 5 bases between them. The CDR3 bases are TGCAGCGTTGGACTCAATGAAAAACTGTTTTTT. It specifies CSVGLNEKLFF.

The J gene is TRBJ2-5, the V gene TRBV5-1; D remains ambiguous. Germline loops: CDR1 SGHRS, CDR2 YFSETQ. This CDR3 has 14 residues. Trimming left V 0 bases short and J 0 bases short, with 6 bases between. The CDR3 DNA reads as TGCGCCAGCAGCTTGGACGGTAACCAAGAGACCCAGTACTTC. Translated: CASSLDGNQETQYF.

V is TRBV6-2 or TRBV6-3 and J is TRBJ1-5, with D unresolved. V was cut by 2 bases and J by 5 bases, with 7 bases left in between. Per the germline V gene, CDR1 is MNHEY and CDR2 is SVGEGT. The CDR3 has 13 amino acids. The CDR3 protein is CASSYAAYQPQHF. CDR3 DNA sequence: TGTGCCAGCAGTTACGCGGCCTATCAGCCCCAGCATTTT.